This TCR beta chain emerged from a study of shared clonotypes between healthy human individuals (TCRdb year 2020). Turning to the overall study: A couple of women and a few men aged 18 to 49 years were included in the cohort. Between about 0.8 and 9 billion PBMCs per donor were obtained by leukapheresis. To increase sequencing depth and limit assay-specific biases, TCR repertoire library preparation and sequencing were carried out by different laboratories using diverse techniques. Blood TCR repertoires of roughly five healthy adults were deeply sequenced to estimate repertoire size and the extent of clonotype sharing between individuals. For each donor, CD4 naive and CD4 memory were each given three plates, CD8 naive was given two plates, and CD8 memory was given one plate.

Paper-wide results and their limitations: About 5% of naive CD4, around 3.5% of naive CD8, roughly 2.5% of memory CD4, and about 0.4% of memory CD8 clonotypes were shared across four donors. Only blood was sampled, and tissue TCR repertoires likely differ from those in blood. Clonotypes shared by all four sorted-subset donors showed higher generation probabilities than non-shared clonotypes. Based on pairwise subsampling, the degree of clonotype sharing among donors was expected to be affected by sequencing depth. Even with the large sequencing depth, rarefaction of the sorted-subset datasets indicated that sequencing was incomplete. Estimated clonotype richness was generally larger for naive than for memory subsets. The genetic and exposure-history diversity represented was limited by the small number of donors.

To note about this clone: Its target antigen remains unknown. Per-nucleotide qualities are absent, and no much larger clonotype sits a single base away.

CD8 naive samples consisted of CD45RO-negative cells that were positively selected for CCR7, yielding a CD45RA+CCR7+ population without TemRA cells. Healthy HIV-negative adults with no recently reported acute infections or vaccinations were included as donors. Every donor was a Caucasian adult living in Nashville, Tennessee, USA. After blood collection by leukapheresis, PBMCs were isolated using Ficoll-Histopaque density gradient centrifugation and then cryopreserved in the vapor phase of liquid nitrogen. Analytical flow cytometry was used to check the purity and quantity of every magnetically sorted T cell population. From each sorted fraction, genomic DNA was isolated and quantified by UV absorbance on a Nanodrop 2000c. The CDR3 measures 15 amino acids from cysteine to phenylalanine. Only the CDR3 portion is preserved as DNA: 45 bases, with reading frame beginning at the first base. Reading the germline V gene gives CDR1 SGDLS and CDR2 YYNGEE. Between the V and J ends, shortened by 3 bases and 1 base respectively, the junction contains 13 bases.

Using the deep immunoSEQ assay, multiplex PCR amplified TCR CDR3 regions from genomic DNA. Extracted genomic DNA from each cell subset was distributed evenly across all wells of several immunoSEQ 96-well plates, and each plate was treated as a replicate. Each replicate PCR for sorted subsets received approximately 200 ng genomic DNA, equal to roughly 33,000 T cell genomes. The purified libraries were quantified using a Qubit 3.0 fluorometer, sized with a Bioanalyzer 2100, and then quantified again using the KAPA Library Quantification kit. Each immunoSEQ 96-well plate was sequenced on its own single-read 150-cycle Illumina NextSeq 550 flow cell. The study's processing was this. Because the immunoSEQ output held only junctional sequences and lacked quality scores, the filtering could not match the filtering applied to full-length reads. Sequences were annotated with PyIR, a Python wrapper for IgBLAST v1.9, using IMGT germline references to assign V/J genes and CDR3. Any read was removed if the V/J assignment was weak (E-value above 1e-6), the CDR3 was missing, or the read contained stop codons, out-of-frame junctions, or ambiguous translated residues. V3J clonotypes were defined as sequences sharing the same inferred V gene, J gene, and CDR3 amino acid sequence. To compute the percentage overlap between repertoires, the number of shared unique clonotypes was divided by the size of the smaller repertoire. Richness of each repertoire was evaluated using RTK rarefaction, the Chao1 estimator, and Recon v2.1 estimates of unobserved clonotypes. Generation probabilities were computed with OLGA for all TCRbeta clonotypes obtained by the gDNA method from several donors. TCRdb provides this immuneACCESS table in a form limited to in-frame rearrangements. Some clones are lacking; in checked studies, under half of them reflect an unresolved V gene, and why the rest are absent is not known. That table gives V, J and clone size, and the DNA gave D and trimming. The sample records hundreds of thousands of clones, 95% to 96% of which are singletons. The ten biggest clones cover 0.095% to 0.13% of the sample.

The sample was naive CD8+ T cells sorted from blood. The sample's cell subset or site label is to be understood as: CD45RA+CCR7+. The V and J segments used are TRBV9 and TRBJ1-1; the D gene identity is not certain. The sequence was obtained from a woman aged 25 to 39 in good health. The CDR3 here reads CASSDAVHTNTEAFF. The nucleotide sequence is TGTGCCAGCAGCGATGCCGTTCACACGAACACTGAAGCTTTCTTT.